The TCR beta chain described here comes from a study of T cell repertoires in cytomegalovirus infection. Study-level information: Indications of both CMV infection and matching HLA type were provided by public TCR beta signatures.

This clonotype was counted ten times or more. Germline loops: CDR1 SQVTM, CDR2 ANQGSEA. V lost 0 bases and J lost 0, with 10 bases in between. This CDR3 region has 15 residues. MiXCR was run by TCRdb on the reads, yielding one entry per CDR3 protein. This sample has roughly 320,000 distinct CDR3 sequences; 8% to 10% occur once, and the top ten carry around 4.1%. The V gene is TRBV29-1, the J gene TRBJ2-3; unclear D gene. This clonotype was sampled from a human donor in good health (CMV status not recorded). Some clones in this sample may be carry-over from other donors' samples. The sequenced material came from PBMCs. The CDR3: CSVEDPGASTDTQYF. In nucleotides, the CDR3 is TGCAGCGTTGAAGATCCAGGAGCTAGCACAGATACGCAGTATTTT.